The source of this TCR beta chain is a study of T cells in localized non-small cell lung cancer. This clone appeared once. Its antigen is not identified. The trim removed 4 bases at V and 7 bases at J, leaving 10 bases unmatched. CDR3 length: 14 residues. Germline lookup yields CDR1 SGHNT and CDR2 YYREEE (reference sequence). Whole-study results and caveats: Higher T cell density in the blood was associated with longer overall survival, whereas higher adjacent-lung clonality associated with shorter survival. Compared with tumor, uninvolved adjacent lung displayed greater T cell clonality, ranking highest overall.

Clones were sequenced by immunoSEQ multiplex PCR, and TCRdb holds only the in-frame ones, with some missing. The table has 40,000 or so clones, around 86% seen once. V gene TRBV5-4 combines with J gene TRBJ2-7; TRBD2 aligns across 8 bases. The sequencing here drew on peripheral blood, taken before any cancer treatment. This TCR was recovered from a man aged 35 to 69 with stage I lung adenocarcinoma. The DNA of the CDR3 is TGTGCCAGCAGCCCTCAGCGGGAGCCAAGAGAGCAGTACTTC. This encodes CASSPQREPREQYF.